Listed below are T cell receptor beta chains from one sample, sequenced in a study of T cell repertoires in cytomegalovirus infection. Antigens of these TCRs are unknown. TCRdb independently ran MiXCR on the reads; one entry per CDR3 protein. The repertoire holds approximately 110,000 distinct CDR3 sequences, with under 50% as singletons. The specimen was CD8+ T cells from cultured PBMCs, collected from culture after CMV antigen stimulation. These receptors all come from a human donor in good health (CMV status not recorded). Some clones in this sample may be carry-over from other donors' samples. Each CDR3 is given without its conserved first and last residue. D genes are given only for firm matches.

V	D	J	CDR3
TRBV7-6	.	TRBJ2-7	ASSSAGSSYEQY
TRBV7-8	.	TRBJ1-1	ASSLRDYKKLNTEAF
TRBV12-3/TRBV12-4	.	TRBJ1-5	ASSLIASQPQH
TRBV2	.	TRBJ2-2	ASSEALHEPYTGELF
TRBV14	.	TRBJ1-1	ASSQEGHTEAF
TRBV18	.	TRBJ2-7	ASSPARGTEQY
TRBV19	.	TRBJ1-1	ASSLGAGNTEAF
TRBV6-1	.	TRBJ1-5	ASSPEGSNSQPQH
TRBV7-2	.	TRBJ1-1	ASSSIPHGDTEAF
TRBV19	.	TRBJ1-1	ASSLQQVTEAF
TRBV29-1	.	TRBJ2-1	SAEDSNGNEQF
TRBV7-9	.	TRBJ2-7	ASSPPQVYYEQY
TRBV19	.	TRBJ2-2	ASSMVQGELF
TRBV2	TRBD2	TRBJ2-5	ASSDRTSGGAKTQY
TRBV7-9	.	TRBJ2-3	ASSPHPPTDTQY
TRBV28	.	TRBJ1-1	ASSLVQGTEAF
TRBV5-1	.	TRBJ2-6	ASSPAPSGANVLT
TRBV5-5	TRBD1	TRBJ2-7	ASSLDVLVGQGVYEQY
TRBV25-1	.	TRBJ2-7	ASTPGNGKQY
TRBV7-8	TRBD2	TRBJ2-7	ASSQGRVYEQY
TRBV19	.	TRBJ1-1	ASSILGGANTEAF
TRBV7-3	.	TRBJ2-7	ASSAYAGYEQY
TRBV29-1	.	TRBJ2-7	SVKAAYEQY
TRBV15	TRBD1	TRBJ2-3	ATSLAGTGFSDTQY
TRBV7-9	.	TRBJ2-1	ASSFIRNEQF
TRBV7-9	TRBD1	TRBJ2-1	ASSFGQVDEQF
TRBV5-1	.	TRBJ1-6	ASSLAQPGRLNSPLH
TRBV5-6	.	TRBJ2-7	TSSLGAEVPYEQY
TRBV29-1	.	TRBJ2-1	SLTGSHNEQF
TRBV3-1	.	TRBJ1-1	ASSQDVRVTEAF
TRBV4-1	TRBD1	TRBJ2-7	ASSQLDRVPYEQY
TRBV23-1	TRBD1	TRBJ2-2	ASSQSPGQGVNTGELF
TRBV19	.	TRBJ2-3	ASKGEDTQY
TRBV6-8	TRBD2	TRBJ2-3	ASNRLAGATDTQY
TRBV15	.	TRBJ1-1	ATSPHTGSTEAF
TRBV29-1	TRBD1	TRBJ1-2	SVDPRGQGAWGGGYT
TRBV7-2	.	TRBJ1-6	ASSLAPAEGVSSYNSPLH
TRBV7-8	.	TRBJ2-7	ASSGGLEQY
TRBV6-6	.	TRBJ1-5	ASSLDGGSQPQH
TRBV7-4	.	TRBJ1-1	ASSPVVGQNTEAF
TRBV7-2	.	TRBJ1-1	ASSDRFEAF
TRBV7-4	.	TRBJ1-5	ASSLQGPPQH
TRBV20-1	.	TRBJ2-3	SARSPKWGNTDTQY
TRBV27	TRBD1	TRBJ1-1	ASSLPGTGRPAF
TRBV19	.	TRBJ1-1	ASSIPPGTEAF
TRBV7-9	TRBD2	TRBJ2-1	ASSRPRLAAKSSYNEQF
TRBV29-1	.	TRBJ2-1	SVGRQGNNEQF
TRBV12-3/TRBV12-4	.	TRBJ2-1	ASSLRGEGYNEQF
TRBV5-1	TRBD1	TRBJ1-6	ASSWDRNSPLH
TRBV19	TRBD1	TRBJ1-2	ASTRQGGNYGYT
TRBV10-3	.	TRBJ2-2	AISEGLDNTGELF
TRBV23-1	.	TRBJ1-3	ASRKTESSGNTIY
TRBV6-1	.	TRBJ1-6	ASSESNYNSPLH
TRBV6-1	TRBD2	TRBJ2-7	ASSYTSGGAEQY
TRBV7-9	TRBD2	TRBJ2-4	ASTILAGPHKNIQY